These 30 T cell receptor beta chains were all obtained from the same sample, sequenced in a study of T cell responses to AZD1222 COVID-19 vaccine. The data were produced by immunoSEQ multiplex PCR, yet TCRdb's version contains in-frame clones alone and is incomplete. Altogether roughly 110,000 clones are present, approximately 90% being singletons, with the ten largest covering 20% to 25%. The material sequenced was peripheral blood, taken on day 0 of AZD1222 vaccination. Every receptor here comes from an adult in good health.

The rearrangement uses TRBV7-2 and TRBJ1-3, with unresolved D. The CDR3 runs to 14 residues. Deletions cut 1 base from V and 4 bases from J, with 8 bases between. In germline, CDR1 is SGHTA, CDR2 FQGNSA. The CDR3 sequence: CASSLEGIGNTIYF. Here the CDR3 DNA reads TGTGCCAGCAGCTTAGAGGGTATCGGAAACACCATATATTTT.

This chain uses TRBV18 with TRBJ2-7, with D maybe TRBD1 (6 bases). The V gene lost 3 bases and the J gene lost 6 bases, with 9 bases spanning the gap. The CDR3 sequence is 12 residues long. Germline assignment: CDR1 KGHSH and CDR2 LQKENI. The chain's CDR3 is CASSPGTPEQYF. The CDR3 DNA follows: TGTGCCAGCTCACCCGGGACACCCGAGCAGTACTTC.

The chain is built from TRBV19 and TRBJ1-5; tentatively, D is TRBD1 (5 bases). CDR3 length equals 14 residues. V was cut by 1 base and J by 6 bases, with 10 bases left in between. Germline CDR1 LNHDA, CDR2 SQIVND (reference sequence). CDR3 residues: CASSIGGAAQPQHF. The CDR3 DNA sequence: TGTGCCAGTAGTATAGGTGGGGCTGCTCAGCCCCAGCATTTT.

In this sample, this clone turned up once. The chain uses TRBV9 and TRBJ1-1; no definite D call. The V gene's germline CDR1 is SGDLS and CDR2 YYNGEE. The CDR3 has 13 residues. Between the trimmed V and J ends, which lost 4 bases and 3 bases, there was a span of 10 bases. The CDR3 DNA reads TGTGCCAGCAGCTTCGGGGAGGACACTGAAGCTTTCTTT. The encoded protein is CASSFGEDTEAFF.

The chain carries TRBV19 and TRBJ1-5; D might be TRBD1 (6 bases). Germline V gene sequence: CDR1 LNHDA, CDR2 SQIVND (reference sequence). CDR3 length: 16 amino acids. V was clipped by 3 bases and J by 8 bases, with 20 bases between them. The CDR3 nucleotides read TGTGCCAGTAGTATGGGGGCTACTCAGGGTGGGGAGCCCCAGCATTTT. Translated: CASSMGATQGGEPQHF.

The V and J genes are TRBV9 and TRBJ2-1, with 8 bases lining up with TRBD2. From germline, CDR1 is SGDLS and CDR2 YYNGEE. This CDR3 spans 18 amino acids. V was pared by 4 bases and J by 4 bases, with 16 bases of the junction left unmatched. CDR3 residues: CASSSPPPGLDLYNEQFF. CDR3 bases: TGTGCCAGCAGCAGCCCCCCTCCGGGACTAGATCTATACAATGAGCAGTTCTTC.

The V and J genes are TRBV2 and TRBJ2-5; no reliable D call. V was clipped by 3 bases and J by 10 bases, with 18 bases between them. The CDR3 runs 14 residues. Germline V gene lookup returns CDR1 SNHLY and CDR2 FYNNEI. The CDR3 coding sequence is TGTGCCAGCAGTGATCTCGTGGGCCGAGGCTTCCAGTACTTC. Its protein is CASSDLVGRGFQYF.

The gene calls are TRBV7-2 and TRBJ1-2; unclear D gene. This CDR3 spans 13 amino acids. V was pared by 1 base and J by 6 bases, with 9 bases between. Germline CDR1 is SGHTA and CDR2 is FQGNSA. CDR3 region: CASSLVTRDGYTF. CDR3 in DNA: TGTGCCAGCAGCTTAGTGACGAGGGATGGCTACACCTTC.

A note on this clone: The conserved closing phenylalanine or tryptophan is absent in this CDR3, likely reflecting a read error. The DNA is omitted, as the CDR3 cannot be located on it reliably, and the CDR3 follows TCRdb's listing. The gene calls are TRBV3-1 (or the pseudogene TRBV3-2) and TRBJ1-5; the table's D gene call, TRBD1, was not cross checked with the DNA. Both ends counted, the CDR3 spans 8 residues. CDR1 is LGHDT and CDR2 is YNNKEL in the germline V gene (reference sequence). CDR3 protein: CASNNPAI.

V and J are TRBV3-1 (or the pseudogene TRBV3-2) and TRBJ1-2, with D hard to call. The CDR3 covers 15 residues. Trimming cost V 3 bases and J 0 bases, with 11 bases left between them. Germline values: CDR1 LGHDT, CDR2 YNNKEL (reference sequence). In DNA form, the CDR3 reads TGTGCCAGCAGCCAGGGAGCCTTTTCTAACTATGGCTACACCTTC. Amino acid sequence: CASSQGAFSNYGYTF.

The chain is built from TRBV9 and TRBJ2-1, with 11 bases that match TRBD2. CDR1 is SGDLS, CDR2 YYNGEE, per germline. This CDR3 is 17 amino acids long. With 0 bases clipped from V and 7 bases from J, the junction kept 9 bases outside the gene matches. The CDR3 region has the DNA TGTGCCAGCAGCGTAGATATAGCGGGGGGGTTATTGAATGAGCAGTTCTTC. It is translated as CASSVDIAGGLLNEQFF.

J is TRBJ1-1 and V is TRBV29-1; D is unclear. CDR1 and CDR2 (germline): SQVTM, ANQGSEA. This CDR3 has 14 amino acids. V gave up 5 bases and J gave up 6 bases, with 19 bases separating them. The CDR3 region has the DNA TGCAGCGTTCTAGTGTCCAGCAGTCGGTCTGAAGCTTTCTTT. Translating gives CSVLVSSSRSEAFF. Using reference TRBV29-1 and TRBJ1-1 for the parts outside the CDR3, the full variable domain is SAVISQKPSRDICQRGTSLTIQCQVDSQVTMMFWYRQQPGQSLTLIATANQGSEATYESGFVIDKFPISRPNLTFSTLTVSNMSPEDSSIYLCSVLVSSSRSEAFFGQGTRLTVV.

The count of this clone is one. The J gene is TRBJ2-7, the V gene TRBV19; D gene uncertain. Germline CDR1 reads LNHDA; CDR2 reads SQIVND (reference sequence). CDR3 length: 15 amino acids. The ends were cut back, 8 bases at V and 2 bases at J, with 19 bases in the middle. The CDR3 region has the DNA TGTGCCAGTTCTACCTATGGGGTATTAACCTACGAGCAGTACTTC. Translated, it gives CASSTYGVLTYEQYF. The full variable domain, with the rest looked up from reference TRBV19 and TRBJ2-7, is DGGITQSPKYLFRKEGQNVTLSCEQNLNHDAMYWYRQDPGQGLRLIYYSQIVNDFQKGDIAEGYSVSREKKESFPLTVTSAQKNPTAFYLCASSTYGVLTYEQYFGPGTRLTVT.

This chain joins TRBV4-1 and TRBJ1-1, with TRBD1 as a possible D gene (5 bases). From germline, CDR1 is MGHRA and CDR2 YSYEKL. This CDR3 is 15 amino acids long. Trimming took 2 bases from V and 1 from J, leaving 11 bases between them. The chain's CDR3 is CASSQTFTGNTEAFF. As DNA, the CDR3 is TGCGCCAGCAGCCAAACCTTTACAGGGAACACTGAAGCTTTCTTT.

The J gene is TRBJ1-4, the V gene TRBV7-2; D ambiguous. Germline V gene sequence: CDR1 SGHTA, CDR2 FQGNSA. V was trimmed by 3 bases and J by 7 bases, leaving 15 bases between them. The CDR3 loop spans 15 amino acids. The CDR3 region is CASSFQALLGEKLFF. CDR3 coding DNA: TGTGCCAGCAGCTTTCAGGCTCTGTTGGGTGAAAAACTGTTTTTT.

This sequence joins TRBV29-1 and TRBJ1-4, with a tentative D call TRBD1 (5 bases). The CDR3 is made up of 14 amino acids. Between the trimmed V and J ends, which lost 1 base and 5 bases, there was a span of 11 bases. CDR1 is SQVTM and CDR2 is ANQGSEA in the germline V gene. This CDR3 reads CSVEGQGGNEKLFF. In DNA, the CDR3 is TGCAGCGTTGAAGGGCAGGGAGGAAATGAAAAACTGTTTTTT.

The chain couples TRBV6-5 to TRBJ2-5; TRBD1 matches 7 bases. CDR3 size: 16 residues. Trimming took 2 bases from V and 2 from J; bases not matched to a gene: 8. Germline values: CDR1 MNHEY, CDR2 SVGAGI. CDR3: CASSYGSGQPQETQYF. CDR3 bases: TGTGCCAGCAGTTACGGATCGGGACAGCCACAAGAGACCCAGTACTTC.

This chain uses TRBV5-6 with TRBJ2-2; TRBD1 matches at 9 bases. V lost 4 bases, J lost 5 bases, and 3 bases stayed unmatched. From germline, CDR1 is SGHDT and CDR2 YYEEEE. The CDR3 is made up of 14 amino acids. DNA of the CDR3: TGTGCCAGCAGCCCGGGACAGGGAACCGGGGAGCTGTTTTTT. It translates to CASSPGQGTGELFF.

The chain carries TRBV5-1 and TRBJ2-7; 11 bases agree with TRBD1. The trim removed 4 bases at V and 2 bases at J, leaving 8 bases unmatched. CDR3 length: 16 amino acids. The germline V gene has CDR1 SGHRS and CDR2 YFSETQ. CDR3 loop: CASSLAGTGGTYEQYF. The CDR3 DNA reads TGCGCCAGCAGCCTCGCCGGGACAGGGGGAACCTACGAGCAGTACTTC.

V is TRBV30 and J is TRBJ1-6, with no clear D. The V gene lost 0 bases and the J gene lost 3 bases, with 9 bases spanning the gap. The CDR3 contains 15 residues. Germline lookup yields CDR1 GTSNPN and CDR2 SVGIG (reference sequence). This CDR3 reads CAWSVVSNYNSPLHF. CDR3 nucleotide sequence: TGTGCCTGGAGTGTCGTGTCCAACTATAATTCACCCCTCCACTTT.

The chain uses TRBV4-1 and TRBJ1-6, with a tentative D call TRBD1 (6 bases). The germline gives CDR1 MGHRA, CDR2 YSYEKL. The V end lost 0 bases, the J end lost 8 bases, and 14 bases lay between the germline ends. The CDR3 totals 16 residues. The CDR3 reads CASSQEGTGRYSPLHF. The DNA of the CDR3 is TGCGCCAGCAGCCAAGAAGGTACAGGGAGGTATTCACCCCTCCACTTT.

This clone was observed a handful of times. The chain employs TRBV13 and TRBJ1-3, with D uncertain. The germline V gene encodes CDR1 PRHDT and CDR2 FYEKMQ (reference sequence). Trimming removed 5 bases at V and 2 bases at J, with 25 bases between. The CDR3 totals 19 residues. This CDR3 is CASSPPPGEEGLPGNTIYF. The CDR3 DNA follows: TGTGCCAGCAGCCCCCCACCTGGAGAGGAGGGTTTACCTGGAAACACCATATATTTT.

The chain links TRBV4-3 to TRBJ2-7; no clear D. V was trimmed by 1 base and J by 2 bases, leaving 15 bases between them. This CDR3 is built from 16 residues. Germline V CDR1 and CDR2: LGHNA, YSLEER. The CDR3 region is CASSQAFGEFPYEQYF. CDR3 DNA sequence: TGCGCCAGCAGCCAAGCTTTCGGAGAATTCCCCTACGAGCAGTACTTC.

The CDR3 reads CASRGTGEADTQYF. DNA of the CDR3: TGTGCCAGCAGGGGGACAGGGGAAGCAGATACGCAGTATTTT. The chain is built from TRBV2 and TRBJ2-3; 10 bases agree with TRBD1. V lost 6 bases, J lost 4 bases, and 4 bases stayed unmatched. The CDR3 runs to 14 residues. Germline V gene data show CDR1 as SNHLY and CDR2 as FYNNEI.

The chain carries TRBV27 and TRBJ2-5; no reliable D call. Trimming took 0 bases from V and 5 from J, leaving 4 bases between them. Germline V lookup: CDR1 MNHEY, CDR2 SMNVEV (reference sequence). This CDR3 spans 12 amino acids. CDR3: CASSLSGETQYF. Written as DNA, the CDR3 is TGTGCCAGCAGTTTATCGGGTGAGACCCAGTACTTC.

The gene calls are TRBV5-6 and TRBJ2-2; D is uncertain. Germline-derived CDR1 and CDR2 are SGHDT and YYEEEE. V lost 1 base to trimming and J lost 3 bases, with 1 base between them. CDR3 length: 12 amino acids. The CDR3: CASSLYTGELFF. For the CDR3, the DNA is TGTGCCAGCAGCTTGTACACCGGGGAGCTGTTTTTT.

This clone appeared once. V gene TRBV7-7 combines with J gene TRBJ2-7; D gene uncertain. This CDR3 has 13 residues. Germline CDR1 SSHAT, CDR2 FNYEAQ (reference sequence). V dropped 1 base and J dropped 7 bases, with 11 bases sitting between them. DNA for the CDR3: TGTGCCAGCAGCTTAGAACTACTCGGAGAGCAGTACTTC. Protein: CASSLELLGEQYF.

This rearrangement joins TRBV5-8 to TRBJ1-4; perhaps TRBD1 as D (5 bases). The CDR3 has 15 amino acids. V lost 4 bases, J lost 4 bases, and 14 bases lay in between. CDR1 and CDR2 (germline): SGHTS, YDEGEE. This CDR3 reads CASSPGRAYNEKLFF. In DNA, the CDR3 is TGTGCCAGCAGCCCGGGGCGGGCCTATAATGAAAAACTGTTTTTT.

The chain employs TRBV7-2 and TRBJ2-2; D ambiguous. The CDR3 runs 13 residues. Germline V gene sequence: CDR1 SGHTA, CDR2 FQGNSA. V was clipped by 5 bases and J by 6 bases, with 10 bases between them. CDR3 residues: CASSVRTAGELFF. As DNA, the CDR3 is TGTGCCAGCAGCGTCCGGACGGCCGGGGAGCTGTTTTTT.

The chain carries TRBV3-1 (or the pseudogene TRBV3-2) and TRBJ1-5; D perhaps matches TRBD1 (5 bases). CDR1 and CDR2 (germline): LGHDT, YNNKEL (reference sequence). V lost 3 bases, J lost 2 bases, and 8 bases lay in between. The CDR3 covers 14 residues. The CDR3 loop is CASSQGGGNQPQHF. The DNA of the CDR3 is TGTGCCAGCAGCCAGGGAGGGGGCAATCAGCCCCAGCATTTT.